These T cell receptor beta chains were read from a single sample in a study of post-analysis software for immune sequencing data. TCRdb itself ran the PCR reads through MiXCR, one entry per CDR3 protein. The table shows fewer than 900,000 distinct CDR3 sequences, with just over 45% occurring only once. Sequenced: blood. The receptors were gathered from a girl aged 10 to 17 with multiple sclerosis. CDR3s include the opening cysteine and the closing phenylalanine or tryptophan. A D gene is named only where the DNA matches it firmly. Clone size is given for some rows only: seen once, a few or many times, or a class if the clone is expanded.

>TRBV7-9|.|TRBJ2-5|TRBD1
TGTGCCAGCAGCTCCTGGACAGGGGGCGGAGAGGCCCAGTACTTC
CASSSWTGGGEAQYF
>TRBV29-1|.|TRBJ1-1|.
TGCAGCGTGTCGGGGGGGAAGAGGGACACTGAAGCTTTCTTT
CSVSGGKRDTEAFF
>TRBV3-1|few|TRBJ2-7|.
TGTGCCAGCAGCCAAGAGCCCCCCTGCGAGCAGTACTTC
CASSQEPPCEQYF
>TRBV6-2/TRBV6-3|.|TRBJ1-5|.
TGTGCCAGCAGTTACTTGGGGGCCCGCCAGCCCCAGCATTTT
CASSYLGARQPQHF
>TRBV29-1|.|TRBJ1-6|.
TGCAGCGTTGGAGACGGTGATAATTCACCCCCCCACTTT
CSVGDGDNSPPHF
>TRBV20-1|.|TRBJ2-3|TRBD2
TGCAGTGCTCCTAGGACTAGCGGGAGAGGGACAGATACGCAGTATTTT
CSAPRTSGRGTDTQYF
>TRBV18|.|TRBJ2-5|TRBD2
TGTGCCAGCTCACCAGAACGACTAGCGGGAGATAAGGAGACCCAGTACTTC
CASSPERLAGDKETQYF
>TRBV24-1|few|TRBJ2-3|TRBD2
TGTGCCACCAGTGATTTGGTGGGGGGGACGCAGTATTTT
CATSDLVGGTQYF
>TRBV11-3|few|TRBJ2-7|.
TGTGCCGGCAGCTTACCGGGCCCCTACGAGCAGTACTTC
CAGSLPGPYEQYF
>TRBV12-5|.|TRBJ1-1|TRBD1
TGTGCTAGTGGTTTGTACAGGGGGCTCATGAACACTGAAGCTTTCTTT
CASGLYRGLMNTEAFF
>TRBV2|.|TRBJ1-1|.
TGTGCCAGCAGTGACGAGGGGTTGGGAGCTTTCTTT
CASSDEGLGAFF
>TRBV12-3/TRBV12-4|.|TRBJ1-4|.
TGTGCCAGCAGTTTTTCGGATTTCAGTCTTGATGAAAAACTGTTTTTT
CASSFSDFSLDEKLFF
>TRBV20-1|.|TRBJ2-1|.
TGCAGTGTTACCACGCTCGACGCGGGGTACAATGAGCAGTTCTTC
CSVTTLDAGYNEQFF
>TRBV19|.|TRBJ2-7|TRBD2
TGTGCCAGTCGGACTAGCGGGAGCGGTAATGAGCAGTACTTC
CASRTSGSGNEQYF
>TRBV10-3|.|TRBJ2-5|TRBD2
TGTGCCATCAGTGAGTCGGGACTAGCGGGAACCTACGGGCAGTACTTC
CAISESGLAGTYGQYF
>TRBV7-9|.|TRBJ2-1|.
TGTGCCAGCAGATGGGGTTTGGGGTTCAATGAGCAGTTCTTC
CASRWGLGFNEQFF
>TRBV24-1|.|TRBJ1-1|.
TGTGCCACCAGCCTCGGACCCGAAGCTTTCTTT
CATSLGPEAFF
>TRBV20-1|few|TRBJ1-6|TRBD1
TGCAGTGCTTGGACAGGAATTAATTCACCCCTCCACTTT
CSAWTGINSPLHF
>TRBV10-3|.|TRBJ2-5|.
TGTGCCATCAGTGGGGAGGACCTACACCTCGGAGAGACCCAGTACTTC
CAISGEDLHLGETQYF
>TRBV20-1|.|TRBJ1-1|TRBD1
TGCAGTGCTAGCTTGACAGGGTTGAACACTGAAGCTTTCTTT
CSASLTGLNTEAFF
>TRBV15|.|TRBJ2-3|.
TGCGCCACCAGCCTACACCGTTCCCTCACAGATACGCAGTATTTT
CATSLHRSLTDTQYF
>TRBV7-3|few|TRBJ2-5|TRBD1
TGTGCCAGCAGCTTAACGGGGACAGCACGAGAGACCCAGTACTTC
CASSLTGTARETQYF
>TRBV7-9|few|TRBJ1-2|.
TGTGCCAGCACCCCCATAGCTTATGCCTACACCTTC
CASTPIAYAYTF
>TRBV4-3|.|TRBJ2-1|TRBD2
TGCGCCAGCAGCCAAGATCCGGCGTTCGGTAGCGGGAGGTACAATGAGCAGTTCTTC
CASSQDPAFGSGRYNEQFF
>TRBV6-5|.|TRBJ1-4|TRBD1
TGTGCCAGCAGTTACTCAAGCGGGACAGACGAAAAACTGTTTTTT
CASSYSSGTDEKLFF
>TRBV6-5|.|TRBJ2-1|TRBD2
TGTGCCGGCAGTCCGGGACTAGCGGGAGTGAATGGTGAGCAGTTCTTC
CAGSPGLAGVNGEQFF
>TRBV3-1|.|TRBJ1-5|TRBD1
TGTGCCAGCAGCCCGTCGGACAGGGCCTATCAGCCCCAGCATTTT
CASSPSDRAYQPQHF
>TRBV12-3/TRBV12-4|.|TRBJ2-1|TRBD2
TGTGCCAGCAGTTTAGTCTTGACTAGCGGGGTTGACTCCTACAATGAGCAGTTCTTC
CASSLVLTSGVDSYNEQFF
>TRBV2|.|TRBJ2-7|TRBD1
TGTGCCAGCACCATCGACAGGGGCTCCTACGAGCAGTACTTC
CASTIDRGSYEQYF
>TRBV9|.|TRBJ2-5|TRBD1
TGTGCCAGCAGCGCCGGACAGGGAAAAGAGACCCAGTACTTC
CASSAGQGKETQYF
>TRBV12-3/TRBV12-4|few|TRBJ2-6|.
TGTGCCAGCACCCAGGTGGCCTCTGGGGCCAACGTCCTGACTTTC
CASTQVASGANVLTF
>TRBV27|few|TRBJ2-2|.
TGTGCCAGCAGTCGGGATCCCGGGGAGCTGTTTTTT
CASSRDPGELFF
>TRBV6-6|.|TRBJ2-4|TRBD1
TGTGCCAGCAGTTACGAGCTGGTCAGGGGGCAACGGGACATTCAGTACTTC
CASSYELVRGQRDIQYF
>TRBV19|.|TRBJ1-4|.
TGTGCCAGTAGTATAGACGGACGGACAGCTACAGATGAAAAACTGTTTTTT
CASSIDGRTATDEKLFF